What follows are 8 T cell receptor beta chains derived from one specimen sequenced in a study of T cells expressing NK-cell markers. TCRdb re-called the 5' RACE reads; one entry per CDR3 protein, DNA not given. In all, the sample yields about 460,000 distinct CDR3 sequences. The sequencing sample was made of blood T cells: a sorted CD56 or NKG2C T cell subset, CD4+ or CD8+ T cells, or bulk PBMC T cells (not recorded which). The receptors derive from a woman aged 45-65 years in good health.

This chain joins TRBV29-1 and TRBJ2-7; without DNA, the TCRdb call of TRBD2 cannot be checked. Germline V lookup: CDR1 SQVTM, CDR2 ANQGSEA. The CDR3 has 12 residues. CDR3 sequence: CSVDRGGREQYF.

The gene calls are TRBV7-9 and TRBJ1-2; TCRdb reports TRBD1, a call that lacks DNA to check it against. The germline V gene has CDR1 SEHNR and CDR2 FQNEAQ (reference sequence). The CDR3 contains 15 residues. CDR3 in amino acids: CASSSGQGWEYGYTF.

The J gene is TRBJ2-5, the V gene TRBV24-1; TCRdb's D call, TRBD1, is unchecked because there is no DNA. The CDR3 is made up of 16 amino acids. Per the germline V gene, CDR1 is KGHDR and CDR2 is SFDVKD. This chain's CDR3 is CATSDIGTLDAETQYF.

CDR3 region: CSALREASFTDTQYF. The gene calls are TRBV20-1 and TRBJ2-3; with no DNA, the TCRdb D assignment of TRBD2 cannot be verified. Per germline, CDR1 DFQATT and CDR2 SNEGSKA (reference sequence). CDR3 length equals 15 residues.

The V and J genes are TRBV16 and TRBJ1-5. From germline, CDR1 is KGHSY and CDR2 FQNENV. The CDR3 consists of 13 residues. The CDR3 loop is CASSQDSFQPQHF.

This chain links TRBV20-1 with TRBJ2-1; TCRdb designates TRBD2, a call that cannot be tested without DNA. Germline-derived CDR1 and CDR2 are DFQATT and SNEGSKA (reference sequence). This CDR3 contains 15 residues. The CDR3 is CSAEPHAGGHNEQFF.

CDR3 in amino acids: CASSLPGTRRSEQYF. V gene TRBV3-1 combines with J gene TRBJ2-7; TCRdb's D gene call, TRBD1, goes unchecked for lack of DNA. This CDR3 has 15 amino acids. CDR1 and CDR2 (germline): LGHDT, YNNKEL (reference sequence).

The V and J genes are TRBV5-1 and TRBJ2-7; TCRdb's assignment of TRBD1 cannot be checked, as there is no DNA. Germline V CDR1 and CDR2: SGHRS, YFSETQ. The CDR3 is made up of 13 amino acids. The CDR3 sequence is CASSSTGVNEQYF.